This TCR beta chain was found in a study of blood T cell repertoires in COVID-19. Study overall: T cells, B-cell-depleted T cells, or PBMCs provided the cDNA or gDNA that served as material.

Assay used: immunoSEQ multiplex PCR; TCRdb lists only in-frame clones, some missing. This table holds about 150,000 clones, approximately 82% found once. The V gene end was trimmed by 8 bases and the J gene end by 5 bases; junction bases not matched to a gene: 11. The CDR3 totals 14 residues. Germline V gene sequence: CDR1 GTSNPN, CDR2 SVGIG (reference sequence). The chain employs TRBV30 and TRBJ2-5; 10 bases align to TRBD2. The receptor's source is a human donor with acute or convalescent COVID-19. The donor label of this sample is uncertain. Sequences were obtained from peripheral blood. The CDR3 coding sequence is TGTGCCGGGCGGAAGCGGGGGGGCACGGAGACCCAGTACTTC. Translating gives CAGRKRGGTETQYF. The whole variable domain, remainder taken from reference TRBV30 and TRBJ2-5, is SQTIHQWPATLVQPVGSPLSLECTVEGTSNPNLYWYRQAAGRGLQLLFYSVGIGQISSEVPQNLSASRPQDRQFILSSKKLLLSDSGFYLCAGRKRGGTETQYFGPGTRLLVL.